These 11 T cell receptor beta chains were all obtained from the same sample, sequenced in a study of T cell changes during pregnancy in multiple sclerosis. TCRdb's table, derived via immunoSEQ multiplex PCR, lists solely in-frame clones and lacks some. The sample contains roughly 38,000 clones, roughly 92% of which appear only once. This material consisted of CD4+ T cells from peripheral blood mononuclear cells, taken before pregnancy. The origin of the receptors is a female donor with multiple sclerosis, enrolled in a pregnancy study.

The chain uses TRBV2 and TRBJ2-1; D might be TRBD2 (6 bases). V was trimmed by 7 bases and J by 2 bases, leaving 15 bases between them. The CDR3 extends over 15 amino acids. The germline V gene encodes CDR1 SNHLY and CDR2 FYNNEI. The CDR3: CASKSGRLAYNEQFF. CDR3 in DNA: TGTGCCAGCAAATCGGGCCGACTAGCCTACAATGAGCAGTTCTTC.

The chain couples TRBV29-1 to TRBJ1-3; maybe TRBD1 (5 bases). The germline V gene has CDR1 SQVTM and CDR2 ANQGSEA. The CDR3 has 13 amino acids. Trimming cost V 8 bases and J 0 bases, with 11 bases left between them. The chain's CDR3 is CSHRGLSGNTIYF. In DNA form, the CDR3 reads TGCAGCCACCGGGGACTCTCTGGAAACACCATATATTTT. Full variable domain (outside the CDR3, taken from reference TRBV29-1 and TRBJ1-3): SAVISQKPSRDICQRGTSLTIQCQVDSQVTMMFWYRQQPGQSLTLIATANQGSEATYESGFVIDKFPISRPNLTFSTLTVSNMSPEDSSIYLCSHRGLSGNTIYFGEGSWLTVV.

V usage is TRBV6-1 and J usage is TRBJ1-1; no definite D call. CDR1 is MNHNS and CDR2 is SASEGT in the germline V gene. This CDR3 spans 12 amino acids. Trimming took 3 bases from V and 7 from J, leaving 9 bases between them. The CDR3 nucleotides read TGTGCCAGCAGTGATTACATTCTTGAAGCTTTCTTT. Protein: CASSDYILEAFF.

The chain recombines TRBV2 with TRBJ1-2; no firm D call. V was clipped by 7 bases and J by 4 bases, with 13 bases between them. This CDR3 has 13 amino acids. Germline-derived CDR1 and CDR2 are SNHLY and FYNNEI. This chain's CDR3 is CASTREGVYGYTF. CDR3 DNA: TGTGCCAGCACCCGAGAGGGCGTCTATGGCTACACCTTC.

This clone was counted once. The chain is built from TRBV7-2 and TRBJ1-2; D gene uncertain. The CDR3 has 14 amino acids. Trimming removed 5 bases from V and 4 bases from J, with 14 bases in between. CDR1 and CDR2 from the germline V gene are SGHTA and FQGNSA. In DNA form, the CDR3 reads TGTGCCAGCAGCCGGAGGGAGAGCACCTATGGCTACACCTTC. Translation gives CASSRRESTYGYTF. The full variable domain, in which reference TRBV7-2 and TRBJ1-2 provide the parts outside the CDR3, is GAGVSQSPSNKVTEKGKDVELRCDPISGHTALYWYRQSLGQGLEFLIYFQGNSAPDKSGLPSDRFSAERTGGSVSTLTIQRTQQEDSAVYLCASSRRESTYGYTFGSGTRLTVV.

The chain couples TRBV15 to TRBJ2-2; no firm D call. The CDR3 totals 14 residues. CDR1 is LNHNV, CDR2 YYDKDF, per germline (reference sequence). Trimming took 6 bases from V and 0 from J, leaving 8 bases between them. CDR3 region: CATRRRTNTGELFF. The CDR3 bases are TGTGCCACCAGGAGGCGGACGAACACCGGGGAGCTGTTTTTT. Based on the CDR3 plus reference TRBV15 and TRBJ2-2, the full variable domain is DAMVIQNPRYQVTQFGKPVTLSCSQTLNHNVMYWYQQKSSQAPKLLFHYYDKDFNNEADTPDNFQSRRPNTSFCFLDIRSPGLGDTAMYLCATRRRTNTGELFFGEGSRLTVL.

The V call is TRBV28, the J call TRBJ2-3; 8 positions agree with TRBD1. Germline V lookup: CDR1 MDHEN, CDR2 SYDVKM. The CDR3 loop spans 15 amino acids. The trim removed 6 bases at V and 0 bases at J, leaving 5 bases unmatched. The CDR3 nucleotides are TGTGCCAGCAGGAAGACAGGGGTGAGCACAGATACGCAGTATTTT. The encoded protein is CASRKTGVSTDTQYF.

The V gene is TRBV7-9, the J gene TRBJ2-1; 10 nucleotides line up with TRBD1. Germline-derived CDR1 and CDR2 are SEHNR and FQNEAQ (reference sequence). This CDR3 is 15 amino acids long. V was clipped by 5 bases and J by 8 bases; unmatched bases: 9. The CDR3 DNA is TGTGCCAGCAGCCCCCAGGACAGGGGGATGCATGAGCAGTTCTTC. The encoded protein is CASSPQDRGMHEQFF.

This chain uses TRBV19 with TRBJ2-7, with TRBD1 identical over 7 bases. The junction had 10 bases not matched to a gene; V was cut back by 6 bases and J by 5 bases. Germline CDR1 and CDR2: LNHDA and SQIVND (reference sequence). The CDR3 contains 14 residues. In DNA, the CDR3 is TGTGCCAGTAGCCAGGGGGTTTCAAACCACGAGCAGTACTTC. Translating gives CASSQGVSNHEQYF.

The genes are TRBV7-8 and TRBJ2-3, with TRBD1 matching over 11 bases. Germline V gives CDR1 SGHVS, CDR2 FQNEAQ. The CDR3 loop spans 17 amino acids. V was pared by 5 bases and J by 3 bases, with 10 bases of the junction left unmatched. In DNA form, the CDR3 reads TGTGCCAGCAGCATGATCCCCGGGACAGGGGGAACAGATACGCAGTATTTT. Residues: CASSMIPGTGGTDTQYF.

The chain employs TRBV29-1 and TRBJ1-2, with 10 bases aligning to TRBD1. There are 12 residues in the CDR3. Trimming took 7 bases from V and 6 from J; bases not matched to a gene: 5. From germline, CDR1 is SQVTM and CDR2 ANQGSEA. The CDR3 here is CSGDRGTDGYTF. The CDR3 DNA reads as TGCAGCGGGGACAGGGGTACCGATGGCTACACCTTC.